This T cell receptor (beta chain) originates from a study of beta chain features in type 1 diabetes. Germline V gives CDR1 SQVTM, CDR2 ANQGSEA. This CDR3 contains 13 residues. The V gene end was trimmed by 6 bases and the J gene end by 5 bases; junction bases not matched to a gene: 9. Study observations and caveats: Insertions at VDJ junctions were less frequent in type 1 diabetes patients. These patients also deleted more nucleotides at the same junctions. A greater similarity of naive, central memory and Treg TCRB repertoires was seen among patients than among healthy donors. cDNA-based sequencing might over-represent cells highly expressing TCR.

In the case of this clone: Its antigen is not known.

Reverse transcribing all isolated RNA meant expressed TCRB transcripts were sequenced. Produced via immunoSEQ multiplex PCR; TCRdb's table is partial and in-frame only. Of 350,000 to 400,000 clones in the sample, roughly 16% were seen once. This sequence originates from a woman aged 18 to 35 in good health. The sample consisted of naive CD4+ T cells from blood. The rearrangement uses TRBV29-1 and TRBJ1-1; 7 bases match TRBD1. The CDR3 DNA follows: TGCAGCGTAGAGAAAGGGGGCCGGACTGAAGCTTTCTTT. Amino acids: CSVEKGGRTEAFF.